This is a list of T cell receptor beta chains from one sample in a study of T cell responses to AZD1222 COVID-19 vaccine. Sequenced by immunoSEQ multiplex PCR; TCRdb stores in-frame clones only, minus some. Of about 140,000 clones listed, over 85% are singletons. The sequencing here drew on peripheral blood, taken on day 0 of MenACWY control vaccination. The receptors derive from an adult in good health. Both conserved end residues are part of each CDR3. A D gene is named only where the DNA matches it firmly. Not all rows give a size; the values are once, few, many and, for expanded clones, a class.

>.|TRBJ1-5|.|TRBV6-5
TGTGCCAGCAGTTACTTGGGGGGCGATCAGCCCCAGCATTTT
CASSYLGGDQPQHF
>.|TRBJ1-3|.|TRBV30
TGTGCCTGGAGTGGCCCTACTCAATCTGGAAACACCATATATTTT
CAWSGPTQSGNTIYF
>.|TRBJ1-2|.|TRBV19
TGTGCCAGCCTGGCGTTTGGCCATGGCTACACCTTC
CASLAFGHGYTF
>TRBD1|TRBJ1-1|.|TRBV19
TGTGCCAGTAGTATAGACGACCGGGACAGACATACTAACACTGAAGCTTTCTTT
CASSIDDRDRHTNTEAFF
>.|TRBJ2-2|.|TRBV6-5
TGTGCCAGCAGGCCCCCAGGGACCGGGGAGCTGTTTTTT
CASRPPGTGELFF
>.|TRBJ2-1|.|TRBV7-2
TGTGCCAGCAGCAAAGACAGGTTGGGCTCCTACAATGAGCAGTTCTTC
CASSKDRLGSYNEQFF
>.|TRBJ2-7|.|TRBV5-1
TGCGCCAGCAGCTTGTCAGTCAGGGAAAACGAGCAGTACTTC
CASSLSVRENEQYF
>.|TRBJ1-6|.|TRBV5-4
TGTGCCAGCAGCTTGATTGACCGACAAAATTCACCCCTCCACTTT
CASSLIDRQNSPLHF
>.|TRBJ2-1|.|TRBV2
TGTGCCAGCAGTGAAGATAGGAGGGGCATCACTTTGGATGAGCAGTTCTTC
CASSEDRRGITLDEQFF
>TRBD1|TRBJ1-1|.|TRBV9
TGTGCCAGCAGCCCGAACAGGGGGGCCACTGAAGCTTTCTTT
CASSPNRGATEAFF
>.|TRBJ1-5|.|TRBV28
TGTGCCAGCAGTCTAATCTACCCCCTACTATTGAGCAATCAGCCCCAGCATTTT
CASSLIYPLLLSNQPQHF
>.|TRBJ1-1|.|TRBV2
TGTGCCAGCAGTGAAACGGGGCCGACTGAAGCTTTCTTT
CASSETGPTEAFF
>.|TRBJ2-2|.|TRBV13
TGTGCCAGCAGCTTTTATCAGAACACCGGGGAGCTGTTTTTT
CASSFYQNTGELFF
>.|TRBJ2-7|.|TRBV11-1
TGTGCCAGCAGCTTAGCGGCCTCCAGAGACTCCTACGAGCAGTACTTC
CASSLAASRDSYEQYF
>.|TRBJ2-7|.|TRBV6-2/TRBV6-3
TGTGCCAGCAGTCCACTCGCCCGTAGCGACTTCTTTTCGGGGCGGTACTTC
CASSPLARSDFFSGRYF
>.|TRBJ2-2|.|TRBV7-3
TGTGCCAGCAGCCCCGGGACGGGGAACACCGGGGAGCTGTTTTTT
CASSPGTGNTGELFF
>.|TRBJ2-2|.|TRBV12-3/TRBV12-4
TGTGCCAGCATCCGGGACACCGGGGAGCTGTTTTTT
CASIRDTGELFF
>.|TRBJ1-4|.|TRBV29-1
TGCAGCGTTTCCCTAGGTGAAAAACTGTTTTTT
CSVSLGEKLFF
>TRBD1|TRBJ1-1|.|TRBV27
TGTGCCAGCAGTCCATCTAGGACAGGGAGAAGCACTGAAGCTTTCTTT
CASSPSRTGRSTEAFF
>.|TRBJ2-2|.|TRBV5-1
TGCGCCAGCAGCTTGGAACAAATCCAGTACACCGGGGAGCTGTTTTTT
CASSLEQIQYTGELFF
>TRBD2|TRBJ2-1|.|TRBV7-9
TGTGCCAGCAGCTGGACTAGCGGGGGGCCGCTTTACAATGAGCAGTTCTTC
CASSWTSGGPLYNEQFF
>TRBD2|TRBJ2-7|once|TRBV5-1
TGCGCCAGCAGCTTGGTAGCGGGATCCTACGAGCAGTACTTC
CASSLVAGSYEQYF
>.|TRBJ2-1|few|TRBV10-1
TGCGCCAGCAGTGAATTGGTATACAATGAGCAGTTCTTC
CASSELVYNEQFF
>.|TRBJ2-2|.|TRBV2
TGTGCCAGCACGGATCGCGTCGGGGAGCTGTTTTTT
CASTDRVGELFF
>TRBD1|TRBJ1-2|.|TRBV3-1/TRBV3-2
TGTGCCAGCAGCTCCGACAGGGGTGATGGCTACACCTTC
CASSSDRGDGYTF
>TRBD2|TRBJ2-3|.|TRBV15
TGTGCCACCAGCAGAGCTAGCGGGAGGACGGCAGATACGCAGTATTTT
CATSRASGRTADTQYF
>TRBD2|TRBJ2-1|.|TRBV19
TGTGCCAGTAGCCCAGCGGGGGTTAATGAGCAGTTCTTC
CASSPAGVNEQFF
>.|TRBJ1-3|.|TRBV19
TGTGCCAGTGAACAGGTGCACTCTGGAAACACCATATATTTT
CASEQVHSGNTIYF
>.|TRBJ2-1|.|TRBV9
TGTGCCAGCAGCGAGGGGGGTGGCTATGAGCAGTTCTTC
CASSEGGGYEQFF
>TRBD2|TRBJ2-1|.|TRBV6-4
TGTGCCAGCAGTCAAGAGACTAGCGGGAGTGTTTGGGAGCAGTTCTTC
CASSQETSGSVWEQFF
>.|TRBJ1-1|.|TRBV4-1
TGCGCCAGCAGCCAAGATCGAGGGCAGGGCGAAGTGAACACTGAAGCTTTCTTT
CASSQDRGQGEVNTEAFF
>.|TRBJ1-1|.|TRBV6-2/TRBV6-3
TGTGCCAGCAACCCTCAGGGGAGAGGGTACACTGAAGCTTTCTTT
CASNPQGRGYTEAFF
>TRBD1|TRBJ1-6|.|TRBV11-2
TGTGCCAGCAGCGTAAACAGGGGGCAGGAAAATTCACCCCTCCACTTT
CASSVNRGQENSPLHF
>.|TRBJ1-2|.|TRBV30
TGTGCCACCTCTGGCCCGGGTGGCTACACCTTC
CATSGPGGYTF
>.|TRBJ1-1|.|TRBV4-2
TGTGCCAGCAGCCAAGATGGGCAGGGAGGAACTGAAGCTTTCTTT
CASSQDGQGGTEAFF
>.|TRBJ2-1|.|TRBV7-2
TGTGCCAGCAGCTTAGCGAGGCCCTACAATGAGCAGTTCTTC
CASSLARPYNEQFF
>.|TRBJ1-1|.|TRBV6-5
TGTGCCAGCAACTACCAGGGAAAAGCTTTCTTT
CASNYQGKAFF
>TRBD2|TRBJ2-1|.|TRBV19
TGTGCCGTCACCGACGCAGAGCGGGGGGGCTGGAATGAGCAGTTCTTC
CAVTDAERGGWNEQFF
>TRBD1|TRBJ1-1|.|TRBV13
TGTGCCAGCAGCTTTCAATACAGGGGAAGGGACACTGAAGCTTTCTTT
CASSFQYRGRDTEAFF
>.|TRBJ2-1|.|TRBV7-2
TGTGCCAGCAGCGGCCACAGCTCCTACAATGAGCAGTTCTTC
CASSGHSSYNEQFF
>.|TRBJ1-2|.|TRBV30
TGTGCCTGGAGTAGTCCTTTTGTTCCTTTGAACTATGGCTACACCTTC
CAWSSPFVPLNYGYTF
>TRBD2|TRBJ2-2|once|TRBV19
TGTGCCAGTAGTATTCGGCCTAGCGGGAGCACCGGGGAGCTGTTTTTT
CASSIRPSGSTGELFF
>.|TRBJ2-7|.|TRBV10-3
TGTGCCATCCGGTGGGGGGGCGATCTACGCTTC
CAIRWGGDLRF
>.|TRBJ1-5|.|TRBV27
TGTGCCAGCAGCCCGTGGAAGGGAGGCCAGCCCCAGCATTTT
CASSPWKGGQPQHF
>TRBD1|TRBJ1-2|.|TRBV9
TGTGCCAGCAGCGTCGTCCGGACAGGGTTGGACTATGGCTACACCTTC
CASSVVRTGLDYGYTF
>.|TRBJ1-3|.|TRBV28
TGTGCCAGCAGCGTCCGAGGGGTTCTTTTTGGAAACACCATATATTTT
CASSVRGVLFGNTIYF
>.|TRBJ1-2|.|TRBV25-1
TGTGCCAGCCAGGTGGTCCTCTATGGCTACACCTTC
CASQVVLYGYTF
>TRBD1|TRBJ1-3|.|TRBV19
TGTGCCAGTAGTCCCTGGGACAGCGGACAGGGAAACACCATATATTTT
CASSPWDSGQGNTIYF